This TCR beta chain is from a study of cytomegalovirus exposure and HLA in healthy donors (dated by TCRdb to 2015 to 2018). The study in broad terms: An earlier analysis of 550 to 700 of the donors reported approximately 300 Gb of sequence data and 117 million unique TCR beta sequences from 150 million to 200 million T cells. An early release covering around 630 HLA-typed donors comprised around 300 gigabases of sequencing data and approximately 85 million unique TCR sequences. Of the 300 to 500 genotyped donors, 75% to 85% were placed in the genetic ancestry cluster associated with self-reported Caucasian donors. The aim of the study was to test whether cataloging public T cell receptors could identify signatures of past pathogen exposure. The study profiled the T cell repertoires of about 720 subjects by immunosequencing and related them to cytomegalovirus serostatus. In addition to the first cohort of approximately 670 subjects, a separate validation cohort of under 150 different subjects was used. To predict cytomegalovirus infection status, the study combined high-throughput TCR immunosequencing, statistical association of individual TCRs with disease status, and machine learning. In a later analysis, previously published TCR beta repertoires from roughly 710 donors were re-analyzed and high-resolution HLA genotyping was added so that TCR occurrence patterns could be studied. The later analysis used no new phenotypic data to find candidate immune exposures, relying instead on TCR beta sequences and their occurrence across donors. To decide whether each TCR beta V gene segment behaved as functional or pseudogenic, an earlier analysis of some 600 of the donors relied on high-throughput TCR beta sequencing. Alongside the repertoire data, information on donor age, sex, ethnicity and CMV serostatus was compiled. A later genetic analysis took genome-wide SNP genotypes for 398 of the 666 donors and used that subset as a discovery cohort. Every discovery cohort repertoire had been produced on one sequencing platform. Both class I and class II loci were covered by HLA typing, at four-digit resolution. The number of typed donors differed by locus: 629-630 for A, B, C, DRB1 and DQB1; roughly 510 for DQA1; 606 for DPA1; and around 450 for DPB1. Five DR-DQ haplotypes were treated as single units for association and clustering because of strong linkage in the cohort. Across under 500 genotyped donors of the cohort, an average of roughly 250,000 unique TCR beta nucleotide sequences per donor were sequenced, and roughly 18% of those sequences were non-productive.

Receptors were amplified or captured by the immunoSEQ multiplex PCR assay. A mixture of 60 forward primers for TCR Vbeta segments and 13 reverse primers for TCR Jbeta segments was used in the multiplex PCR. The CDR3 region of rearranged TCR beta genes was amplified from genomic DNA with a multiplex PCR assay. Amplified TCR beta libraries were sequenced as 87-base-pair reads on the Illumina HiSeq System. As for the original processing: A later analysis counted approximately 84 million unique TCR beta chains across the 600 to 850 repertoires, and roughly 9.9 million of these chains were shared by at least two donors. A nearest-neighbor algorithm error-corrected the raw reads and collapsed the reads into unique sequences, merging closely related sequences to remove PCR and sequencing errors. CDR3 sequences were aligned to IMGT reference sequences to assign V, D and J gene segments. Each retained sequence needed at least a six-nucleotide match to both a V gene segment and a J gene segment. Rearrangements were called productive when the CDR3 lacked stop codons and stayed in frame with V and J; all others were non-productive. Following IMGT convention, CDR3 was defined as the stretch from the second conserved V-encoded cysteine to the conserved J-encoded phenylalanine. The earlier analysis of about 610 of the donors excluded sequences that lacked an unambiguous match to a single V gene segment. In an earlier analysis of roughly 600 of the donors, a V segment was called functional when productive rearrangements were above 56.7%, and segregating when the standard deviation between donors exceeded 5%. A statistical classification framework was developed to diagnose cytomegalovirus status using the catalog of TCR beta chain sequences. In a later analysis, TCR nucleotide sequences were compared against IMGT/GENE-DB human TR gene sequences so that V and J genes could be assigned. Using the TCRdist pipeline, a later analysis assigned CDR3 sequences along with most-parsimonious VDJ recombination scenarios. In a later analysis, each TCR beta chain was defined by its CDR3 amino acid sequence together with its V-gene family, and reads lacking a unique V-gene family were excluded. As a way to deal with suspected cross-contamination and a sequencing artifact, a later analysis dropped 450 to 600 nucleotide sequences that were highly shared and had low generation probability. For each public chain, a later analysis derived a clonal expansion index from normalized ranks of inferred template counts within each repertoire. Generation probabilities in a later analysis came from a VDJ recombination model fitted to out-of-frame rearrangements, and those results were checked against IGoR. A later analysis scored TCR-TCR, TCR-HLA and TCR-CMV co-occurrence with hypergeometric tests, applying a repertoire-size bias correction to TCR pairs. A later analysis estimated false discovery rates by permuting HLA or CMV assignments 20 times. In a later analysis, co-occurring TCRs were grouped with DBSCAN, and TCRdist sequence similarity was added when clustering was performed within HLA-allele-positive subsets. For co-occurrence clustering, repertoires with fewer than 30,000 or more than 120,000 public chains were excluded, along with roughly 5 repertoires with anomalous nucleotide sharing. Entries here come from immuneACCESS through TCRdb and include only in-frame sequences with V and J called. Some clones fail to appear in such tables; in the studies checked, an unresolved V gene covers under half of the shortfall, and the cause of the remainder is unknown. V and J calls and clone size are those listed in that table; D and trimming were worked out from the DNA. A total of 160,000 or so clones appear in this sample, under 80% of them only once. The top ten constitute 2% to 3% of the sample.

Its CDR3 holds 13 amino acids, cysteine through phenylalanine. Here the CDR3 DNA is all that survives: 39 bases in frame from base 1. According to the germline V gene (reference sequence), CDR1 reads MNHEY and CDR2 reads SMNVEV. Trimming removed 2 bases from V and 4 bases from J, leaving 8 bases between the germline ends. Points on this clone: It has no known antigen specificity. Base qualities are missing; no much larger clone stands one base away.

The cohort was made up of around 720 healthy bone marrow donors. At the time of sampling, all cohort members were nominally healthy, though unrecorded immune exposures were likely present. Of the 650 to 700 cohort members, 289 had positive CMV serostatus and about 330 had negative CMV serostatus, and CMV serostatus was not recorded for the donor. A peripheral blood sample was collected from each donor, and TCR beta sequencing was performed on peripheral blood mononuclear cells. The Qiagen DNeasy Blood Extraction Kit was used to extract genomic DNA from the blood cell samples. Points the paper makes about the study in general: According to a later genetic analysis, donors in an Asian-associated ancestry cluster had fewer N-insertions in productive TCRs than the approximately 650-donor mean. Roughly uniform sequencing depth across donors was assumed in presence/absence analyses, although this assumption may not hold. In a later analysis, most CMV-associated TCR beta chains were found to appear HLA-restricted, with HLA associations seemingly driven largely by CMV exposure. A group of highly shared sequence variants was considered likely to be a technical artifact of the sequencing pipeline. HLA typing was unavailable for some donors at each locus, so association tests used only the typed subset. V-gene and J-gene trimming of TCR beta chains was associated with a missense DCLRE1C variant in a later genetic analysis, and the association was replicated in an independent cohort. This cohort had only TCR beta chains sequenced, and the lack of alpha or paired-chain data limited which features could be detected. The classifier was reported to diagnose cytomegalovirus status with high specificity and sensitivity in both the original cohort and the validation cohort. For the cohort, immune exposure information was limited to CMV serostatus. Compared with equally common non-associated chains, HLA-associated TCR beta chains in a later analysis were more clonally expanded and had lower generation probabilities. A further reported finding was that TCR beta sequences accurately predicted the HLA-A and HLA-B alleles for most subjects in the first cohort. When HLA alleles, especially DR and DQ, strongly co-occurred, TCR associations were difficult to assign to individual alleles. Across donors, most TCR sequences were observed very rarely, whereas some public TCRs were present in many individuals. A later analysis associated about 17,000 TCR beta sequences with specific HLA alleles at a false discovery rate of 0.05. Some IMGT-functional V segments, including TRBV6-2 and TRBV6-3, could not be distinguished by the 87-base-pair reads and were therefore excluded. In the study, about 150 TCR beta chains were listed as associated with cytomegalovirus. According to a later analysis, parvovirus B19, influenza, CMV and Epstein-Barr virus appeared linked to several top co-occurrence clusters. Linkage disequilibrium might explain the correlated functional status among segregating V segments, but an unknown experimental factor could not be ruled out. An earlier analysis of around 500 of the donors showed that most TCR beta V segments appeared in productive rearrangements either about 87% or about 30% of the time, which broadly matched IMGT annotations. Because counts were too low, under 20 rarely observed V segments, including chromosome 9 orphons, were left out of the earlier analysis of 587 of the donors. The authors suggested that the approach could potentially be generalized to other disease states and immunological phenotypes. A later analysis found that TCR association rates varied across HLA loci, with DRB1 alleles showing the most associated TCRs and HLA-C alleles the fewest. A few of the identified cytomegalovirus-associated TCR beta chains were confirmed in vitro to be specific for cytomegalovirus antigens.

The TCR was taken from a human donor in good health. The material sequenced was PBMCs. The chain was built from TRBV27 and TRBJ1-2, with the D gene too uncertain to name. The DNA reads TGTGCCAGCAGTTTACAGGCGACCTATGGCTACACCTTC. This yields the protein CASSLQATYGYTF.